The source of this TCR beta chain is a study of CD8+ T cells in alopecia areata. Once RNA had been extracted, it was reverse transcribed into cDNA to act as the sequencing template. Produced via immunoSEQ multiplex PCR; TCRdb's table is partial and in-frame only. The data contain about 120,000 clones, approximately 60% of them seen just once; the ten biggest clones take up 5% to 7%. As to treatment: oral pan-JAK inhibitor, 5-10 mg twice daily. Sampling of alopecia areata patients yielded lesional scalp punch biopsies as well as peripheral blood. J lost 2 bases, V lost 3 bases, and 13 bases had no gene match. This CDR3 has 17 residues. The V gene's germline CDR1 is SQVTM and CDR2 ANQGSEA.

This chain links TRBV29-1 with TRBJ2-5, with 9 bases lining up with TRBD2. The sequence derives from a human donor with alopecia areata. Sequenced here: CD4+ T cells sorted from blood, sampled at week 4, from a patient treated with tofacitinib. Written as DNA, the CDR3 is TGCAGCGTTGATGGGCTAGCGGGAACCTCCCAACAAGAGACCCAGTACTTC. Its protein product is CSVDGLAGTSQQETQYF.